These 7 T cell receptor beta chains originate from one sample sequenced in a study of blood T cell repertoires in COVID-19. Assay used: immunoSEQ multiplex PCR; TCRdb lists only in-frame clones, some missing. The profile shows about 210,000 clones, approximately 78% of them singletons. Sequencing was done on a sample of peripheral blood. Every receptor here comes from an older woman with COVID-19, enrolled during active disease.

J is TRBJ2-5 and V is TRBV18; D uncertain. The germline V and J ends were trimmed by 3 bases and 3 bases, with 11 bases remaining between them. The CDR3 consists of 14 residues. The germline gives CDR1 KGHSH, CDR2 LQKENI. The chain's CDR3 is CASSPSGGKETQYF. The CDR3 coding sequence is TGTGCCAGCTCACCTTCCGGCGGAAAAGAGACCCAGTACTTC.

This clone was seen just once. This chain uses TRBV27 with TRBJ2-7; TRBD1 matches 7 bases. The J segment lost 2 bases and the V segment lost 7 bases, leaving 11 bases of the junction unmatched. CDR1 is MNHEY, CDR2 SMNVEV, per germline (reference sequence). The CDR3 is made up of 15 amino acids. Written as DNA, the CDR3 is TGTGCCAGCAAAGTTAAGGGGGCGATTCCCTACGAGCAGTACTTC. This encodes CASKVKGAIPYEQYF.

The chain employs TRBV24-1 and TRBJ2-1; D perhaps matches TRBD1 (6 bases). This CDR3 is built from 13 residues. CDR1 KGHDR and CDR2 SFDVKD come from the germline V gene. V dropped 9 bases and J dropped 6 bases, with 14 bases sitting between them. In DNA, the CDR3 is TGTGCCACCCGTGGATGGGGGCTCAATGAGCAGTTCTTC. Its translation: CATRGWGLNEQFF.

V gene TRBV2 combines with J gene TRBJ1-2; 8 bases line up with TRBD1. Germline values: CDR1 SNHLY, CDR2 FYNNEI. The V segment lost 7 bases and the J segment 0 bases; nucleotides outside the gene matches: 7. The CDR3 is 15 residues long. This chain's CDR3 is CASTGQGPSNYGYTF. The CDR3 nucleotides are TGTGCCAGCACTGGACAGGGTCCTTCTAACTATGGCTACACCTTC. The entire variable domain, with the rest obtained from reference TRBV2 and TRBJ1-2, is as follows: EPEVTQTPSHQVTQMGQEVILRCVPISNHLYFYWYRQILGQKVEFLVSFYNNEISEKSEIFDDQFSVERPDGSNFTLKIRSTKLEDSAMYFCASTGQGPSNYGYTFGSGTRLTVV.

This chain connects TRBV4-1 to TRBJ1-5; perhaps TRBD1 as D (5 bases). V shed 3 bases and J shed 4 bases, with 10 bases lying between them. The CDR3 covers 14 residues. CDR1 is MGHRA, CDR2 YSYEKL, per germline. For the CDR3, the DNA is TGCGCCAGCAGCCACACTCAGGGAAATCAGCCCCAGCATTTT. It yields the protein CASSHTQGNQPQHF.

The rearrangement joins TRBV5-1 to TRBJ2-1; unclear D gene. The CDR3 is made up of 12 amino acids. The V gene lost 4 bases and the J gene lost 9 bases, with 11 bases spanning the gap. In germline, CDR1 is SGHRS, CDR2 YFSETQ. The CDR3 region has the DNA TGCGCCAGCAGCACGACTTTGACTGAGCAGTTCTTC. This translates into CASSTTLTEQFF.

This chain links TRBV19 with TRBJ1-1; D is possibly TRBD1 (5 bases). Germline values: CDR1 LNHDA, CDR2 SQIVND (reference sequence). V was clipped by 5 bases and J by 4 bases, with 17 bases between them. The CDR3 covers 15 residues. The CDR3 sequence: CASSLQALDGTEAFF. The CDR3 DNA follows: TGTGCCAGTAGTCTACAGGCCCTCGATGGCACTGAAGCTTTCTTT.